This paragraph covers one TCR beta chain sequence. Its antigen is not known. This record comes from a study of OX40 agonist ivuxolimab in advanced cancers. For the study at large: Three patients responded partially, comprising one with hepatocellular carcinoma and two with cutaneous melanoma.

Patients were excluded for autoimmune disease history or systemic immunosuppression. The CDR3 runs to 16 residues. Deletions cut 4 bases from V and 0 bases from J, with 17 bases between. In germline, CDR1 is SGHNT, CDR2 YYREEE (reference sequence). Notes on the study in general: Partial responders dosed at 0.1-3.0 mg/kg displayed clonal expansion ranking among the lowest.

TCRdb's copy holds only in-frame clones and misses some; the assay was immunoSEQ multiplex PCR. The sample lists tens of thousands of clones; about 81% were seen once. This clonotype was obtained from an adult with an advanced solid tumor such as melanoma, head and neck, liver or kidney cancer. The V gene is TRBV5-4, the J gene TRBJ2-7; D is possibly TRBD1 or TRBD2 (6 bases each). Sequencing used CD4+ or CD8+ T cells sorted from blood, obtained in a trial of the OX40 agonist ivuxolimab. The CDR3 DNA sequence: TGTGCCAGCAGCCAAGGAGGGGGAAGGGGCTCCTACGAGCAGTACTTC. It encodes CASSQGGGRGSYEQYF.